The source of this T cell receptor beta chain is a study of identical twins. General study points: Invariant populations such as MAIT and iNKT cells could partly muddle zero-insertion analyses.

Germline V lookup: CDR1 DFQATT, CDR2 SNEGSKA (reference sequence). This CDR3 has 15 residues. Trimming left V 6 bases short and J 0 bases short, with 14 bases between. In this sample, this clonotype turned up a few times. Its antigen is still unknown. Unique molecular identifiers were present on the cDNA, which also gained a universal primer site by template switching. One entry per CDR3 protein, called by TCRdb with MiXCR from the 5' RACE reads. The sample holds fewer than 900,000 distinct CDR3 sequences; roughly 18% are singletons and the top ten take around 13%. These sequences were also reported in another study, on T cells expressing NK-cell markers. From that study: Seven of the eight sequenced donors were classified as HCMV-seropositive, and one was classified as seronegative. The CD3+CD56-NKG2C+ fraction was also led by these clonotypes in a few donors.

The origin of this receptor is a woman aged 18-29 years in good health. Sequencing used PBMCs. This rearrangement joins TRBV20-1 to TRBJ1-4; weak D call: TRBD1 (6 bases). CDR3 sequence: CSAMDRSATNEKLFF. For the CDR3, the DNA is TGCAGTGCCATGGACAGAAGTGCAACTAATGAAAAACTGTTTTTT.